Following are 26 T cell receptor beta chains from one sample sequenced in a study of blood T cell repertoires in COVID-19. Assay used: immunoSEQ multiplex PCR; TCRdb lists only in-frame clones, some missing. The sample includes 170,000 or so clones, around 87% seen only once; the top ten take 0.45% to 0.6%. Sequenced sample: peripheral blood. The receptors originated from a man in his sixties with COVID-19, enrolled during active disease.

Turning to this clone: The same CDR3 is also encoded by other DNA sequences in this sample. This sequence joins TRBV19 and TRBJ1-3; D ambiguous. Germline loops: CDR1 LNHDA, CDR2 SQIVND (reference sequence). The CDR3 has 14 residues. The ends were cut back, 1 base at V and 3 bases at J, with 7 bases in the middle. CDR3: CASSIGGDGNTIYF. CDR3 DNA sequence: TGTGCCAGTAGTATAGGGGGAGATGGAAACACCATATATTTT.

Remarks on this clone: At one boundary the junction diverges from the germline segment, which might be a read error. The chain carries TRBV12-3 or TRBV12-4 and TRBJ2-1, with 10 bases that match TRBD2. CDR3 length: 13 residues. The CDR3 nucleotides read TGTGCCAGCACTTTAGCGGGGGGTTTTGAGCAGTTCTTC. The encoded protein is CASTLAGGFEQFF.

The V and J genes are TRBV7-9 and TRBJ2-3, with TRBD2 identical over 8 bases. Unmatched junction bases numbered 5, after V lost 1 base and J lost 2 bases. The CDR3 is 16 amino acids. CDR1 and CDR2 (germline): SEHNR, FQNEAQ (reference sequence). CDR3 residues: CASSLEILAATDTQYF. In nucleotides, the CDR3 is TGTGCCAGCAGCTTAGAGATACTAGCGGCCACAGATACGCAGTATTTT.

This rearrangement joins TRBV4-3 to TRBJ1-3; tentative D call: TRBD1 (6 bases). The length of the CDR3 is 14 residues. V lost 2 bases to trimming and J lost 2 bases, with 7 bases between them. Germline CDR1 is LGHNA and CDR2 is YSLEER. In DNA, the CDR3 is TGCGCCAGCAGCCAACCAGGGGCTGGAAACACCATATATTTT. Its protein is CASSQPGAGNTIYF.

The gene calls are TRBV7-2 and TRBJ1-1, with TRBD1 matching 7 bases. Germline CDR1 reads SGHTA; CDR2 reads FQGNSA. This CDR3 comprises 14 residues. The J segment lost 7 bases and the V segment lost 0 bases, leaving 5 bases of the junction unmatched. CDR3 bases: TGTGCCAGCAGCTTAGCAGGGGGCGCGAGTGAAGCTTTCTTT. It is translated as CASSLAGGASEAFF.

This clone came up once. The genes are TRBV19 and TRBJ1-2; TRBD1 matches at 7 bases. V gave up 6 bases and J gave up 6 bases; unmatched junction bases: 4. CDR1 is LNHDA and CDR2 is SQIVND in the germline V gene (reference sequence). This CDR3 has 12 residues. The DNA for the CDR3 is TGTGCCAGTAGCAGGACAGGCGATGGCTACACCTTC. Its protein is CASSRTGDGYTF.

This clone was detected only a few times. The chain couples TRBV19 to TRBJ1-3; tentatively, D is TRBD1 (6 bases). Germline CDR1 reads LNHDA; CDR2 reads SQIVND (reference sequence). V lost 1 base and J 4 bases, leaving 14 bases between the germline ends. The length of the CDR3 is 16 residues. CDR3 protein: CASSIGGRGYGNTIYF. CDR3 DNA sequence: TGTGCCAGTAGTATAGGTGGCAGGGGCTACGGAAACACCATATATTTT.

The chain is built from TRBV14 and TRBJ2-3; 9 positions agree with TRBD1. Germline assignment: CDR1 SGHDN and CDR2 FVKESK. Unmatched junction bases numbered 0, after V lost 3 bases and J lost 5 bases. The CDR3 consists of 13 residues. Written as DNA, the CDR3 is TGTGCCAGCAGCCAGGGACAGGGAGATACGCAGTATTTT. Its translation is CASSQGQGDTQYF.

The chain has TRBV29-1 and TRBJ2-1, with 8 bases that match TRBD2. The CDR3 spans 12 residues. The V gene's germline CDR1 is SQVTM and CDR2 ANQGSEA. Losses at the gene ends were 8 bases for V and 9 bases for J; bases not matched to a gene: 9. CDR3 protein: CSISGSSSEQFF. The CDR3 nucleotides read TGCAGCATAAGCGGGAGTAGCAGTGAGCAGTTCTTC.

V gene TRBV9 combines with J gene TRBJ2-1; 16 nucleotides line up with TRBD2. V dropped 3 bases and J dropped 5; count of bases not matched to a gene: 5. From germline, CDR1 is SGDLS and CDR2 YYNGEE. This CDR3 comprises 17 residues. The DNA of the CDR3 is TGTGCCAGCAGCGGAGGGACTAGCGGGAGGGGGCACAATGAGCAGTTCTTC. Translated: CASSGGTSGRGHNEQFF.

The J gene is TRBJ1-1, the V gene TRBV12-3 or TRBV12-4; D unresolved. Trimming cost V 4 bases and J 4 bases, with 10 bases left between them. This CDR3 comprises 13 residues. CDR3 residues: CASSSLEGTEAFF. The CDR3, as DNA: TGTGCCAGCAGTTCCCTGGAGGGCACTGAAGCTTTCTTT.

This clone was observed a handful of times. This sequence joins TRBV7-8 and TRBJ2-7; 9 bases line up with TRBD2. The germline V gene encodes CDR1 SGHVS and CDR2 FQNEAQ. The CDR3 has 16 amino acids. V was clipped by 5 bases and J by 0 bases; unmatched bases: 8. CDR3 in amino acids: CASSARLAEVSYEQYF. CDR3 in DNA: TGTGCCAGCAGCGCCCGACTAGCGGAGGTCTCCTACGAGCAGTACTTC.

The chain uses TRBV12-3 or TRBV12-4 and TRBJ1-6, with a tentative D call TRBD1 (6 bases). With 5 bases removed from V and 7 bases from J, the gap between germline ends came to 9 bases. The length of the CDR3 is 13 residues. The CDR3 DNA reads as TGTGCCAGCAGTCGGGACATGAATTCACCCCTCCACTTT. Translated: CASSRDMNSPLHF.

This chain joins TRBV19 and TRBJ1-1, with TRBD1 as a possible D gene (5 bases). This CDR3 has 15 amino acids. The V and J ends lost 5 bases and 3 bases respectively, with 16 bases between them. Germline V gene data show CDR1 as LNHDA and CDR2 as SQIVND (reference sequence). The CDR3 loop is CASSEEGLRDTEAFF. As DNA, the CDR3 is TGTGCCAGTAGTGAGGAGGGTCTCAGGGACACTGAAGCTTTCTTT. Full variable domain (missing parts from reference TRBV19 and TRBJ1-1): DGGITQSPKYLFRKEGQNVTLSCEQNLNHDAMYWYRQDPGQGLRLIYYSQIVNDFQKGDIAEGYSVSREKKESFPLTVTSAQKNPTAFYLCASSEEGLRDTEAFFGQGTRLTVV.

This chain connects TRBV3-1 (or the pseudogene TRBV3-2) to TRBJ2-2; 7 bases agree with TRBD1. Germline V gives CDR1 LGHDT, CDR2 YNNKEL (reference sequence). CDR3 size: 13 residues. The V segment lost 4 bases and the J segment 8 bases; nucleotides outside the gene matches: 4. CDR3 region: CASSLGTVGELFF. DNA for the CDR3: TGTGCCAGCAGCCTCGGGACAGTGGGGGAGCTGTTTTTT.

The CDR3 coding sequence is TGTGCCAGCTCATTCAACAGTGATGGCTACACCTTC. This translates into CASSFNSDGYTF. The rearrangement links TRBV18 to TRBJ1-2; D ambiguous. CDR3 size: 12 residues. The germline V gene has CDR1 KGHSH and CDR2 LQKENI. V was trimmed by 5 bases and J by 6 bases, leaving 10 bases between them.

DNA of the CDR3: TGTGCCAGCAGCTCGACAGAAACTTTGGTGGGCGCTTTCTTT. This encodes CASSSTETLVGAFF. The J gene is TRBJ1-1, the V gene TRBV7-8; D may be TRBD1 (5 bases). Germline CDR1 SGHVS, CDR2 FQNEAQ. V lost 4 bases, J lost 11 bases, and 20 bases lay in between. The CDR3 is made up of 14 amino acids. Based on the CDR3 plus reference TRBV7-8 and TRBJ1-1, the full variable domain is GAGVSQSPRYKVAKRGQDVALRCDPISGHVSLFWYQQALGQGPEFLTYFQNEAQLDKSGLPSDRFFAERPEGSVSTLKIQRTQQEDSAVYLCASSSTETLVGAFFGQGTRLTVV.

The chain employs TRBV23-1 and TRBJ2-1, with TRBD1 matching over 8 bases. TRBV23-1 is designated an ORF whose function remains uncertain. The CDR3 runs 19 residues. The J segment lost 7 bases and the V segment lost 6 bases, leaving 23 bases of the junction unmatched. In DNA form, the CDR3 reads TGCGCCAGCAGCCGTACTCAACCACCAGGGGGCCGGCGGTCAAATGAGCAGTTCTTC. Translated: CASSRTQPPGGRRSNEQFF.

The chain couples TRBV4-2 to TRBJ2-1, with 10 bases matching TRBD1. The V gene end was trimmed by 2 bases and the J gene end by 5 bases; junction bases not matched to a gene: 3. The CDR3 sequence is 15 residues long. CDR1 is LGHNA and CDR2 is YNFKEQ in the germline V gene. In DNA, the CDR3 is TGTGCCAGCAGCCAACGACAGGGGGCCCACAATGAGCAGTTCTTC. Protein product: CASSQRQGAHNEQFF.

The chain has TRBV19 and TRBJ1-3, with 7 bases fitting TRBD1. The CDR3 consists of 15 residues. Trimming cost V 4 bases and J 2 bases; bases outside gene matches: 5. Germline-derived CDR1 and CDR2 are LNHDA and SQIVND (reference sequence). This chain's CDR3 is CASSTTGAPGNTIYF. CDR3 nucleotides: TGTGCCAGTAGTACCACAGGGGCCCCTGGAAACACCATATATTTT.

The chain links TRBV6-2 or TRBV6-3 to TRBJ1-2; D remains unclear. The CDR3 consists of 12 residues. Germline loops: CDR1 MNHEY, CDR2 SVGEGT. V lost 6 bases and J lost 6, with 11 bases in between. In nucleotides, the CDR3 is TGTGCCAGCAGCCCCACGCGGAATGGCTACACCTTC. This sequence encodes CASSPTRNGYTF.

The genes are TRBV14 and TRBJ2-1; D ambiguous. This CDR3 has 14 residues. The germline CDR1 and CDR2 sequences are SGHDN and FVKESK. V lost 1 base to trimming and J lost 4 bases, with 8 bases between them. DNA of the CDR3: TGTGCCAGCAGCCAAGTCTCCCTATACAATGAGCAGTTCTTC. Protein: CASSQVSLYNEQFF.

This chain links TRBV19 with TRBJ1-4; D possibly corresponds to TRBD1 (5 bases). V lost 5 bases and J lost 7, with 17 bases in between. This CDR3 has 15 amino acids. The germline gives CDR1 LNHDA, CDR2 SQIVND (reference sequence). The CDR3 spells CASSSSGEVPEKLFF. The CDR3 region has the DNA TGTGCCAGTAGTTCCTCGGGGGAGGTCCCTGAAAAACTGTTTTTT.

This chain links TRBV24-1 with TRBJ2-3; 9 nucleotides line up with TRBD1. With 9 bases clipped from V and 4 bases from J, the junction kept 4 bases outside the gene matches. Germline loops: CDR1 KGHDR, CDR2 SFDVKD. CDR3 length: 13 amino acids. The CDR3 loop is CATEQGASDTQYF. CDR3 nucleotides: TGTGCCACCGAACAGGGGGCCTCAGATACGCAGTATTTT.

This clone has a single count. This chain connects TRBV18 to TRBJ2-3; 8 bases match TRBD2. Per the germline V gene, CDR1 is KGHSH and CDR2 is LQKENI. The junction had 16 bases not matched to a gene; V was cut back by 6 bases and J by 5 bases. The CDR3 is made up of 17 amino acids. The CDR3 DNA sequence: TGTGCCAGCTCCCCCGAGGGAAGCGGGGGCCAGGGAGATACGCAGTATTTT. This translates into CASSPEGSGGQGDTQYF.

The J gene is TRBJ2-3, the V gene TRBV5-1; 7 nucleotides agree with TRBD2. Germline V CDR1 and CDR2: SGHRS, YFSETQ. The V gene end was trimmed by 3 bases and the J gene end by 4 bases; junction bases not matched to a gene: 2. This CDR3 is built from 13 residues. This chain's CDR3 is CASSWTRADTQYF. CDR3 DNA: TGCGCCAGCAGCTGGACTAGGGCAGATACGCAGTATTTT.